This is a list of T cell receptor beta chains from one sample in a study of shared clonotypes between healthy human individuals. Method: immunoSEQ multiplex PCR; TCRdb's copy keeps in-frame clones and lacks some. Of about 1.1 million clones listed, approximately 80% are singletons. The sequencing sample was made of memory CD4+ T cells from PBMCs. These receptors all come from a young man in good health. Some clones in this sample may be carry-over from other donors' samples. Each CDR3 is given with its conserved first and last residue. The order of the fields is V gene, D gene, J gene, clone size, CDR3 length, CDR3 protein, CDR3 DNA. A D gene is named only where the DNA matches it firmly. Clone size is not always given. Where it is, it says once, few, many or a class for expanded clones.

TRBV9	.	TRBJ2-5	.	15	CASSVAQGWVETQYF	TGTGCCAGCAGCGTAGCTCAGGGATGGGTAGAGACCCAGTACTTC
TRBV5-4	TRBD1	TRBJ2-1	.	17	CASSAKIGTGVNNEQFF	TGTGCCAGCAGCGCGAAGATAGGGACAGGGGTTAACAATGAGCAGTTCTTC
TRBV27	.	TRBJ2-5	.	17	CASSLYPGTLAKETQYF	TGTGCCAGCAGTTTATACCCAGGGACCTTGGCGAAAGAGACCCAGTACTTC
TRBV6-1	.	TRBJ2-7	.	11	CASSEGVGQYF	TGTGCCAGCAGTGAAGGGGTCGGGCAGTACTTC
TRBV11-2	.	TRBJ1-3	.	14	CASSSGGYGNTIYF	TGTGCCAGCAGCTCGGGGGGCTATGGAAACACCATATATTTT
TRBV19	.	TRBJ1-4	.	18	CASSTDIRPHPTNEKLFF	TGTGCCAGTAGTACTGACATCAGGCCTCACCCAACTAATGAAAAACTGTTTTTT
TRBV19	.	TRBJ1-5	.	12	CASSFYSQPQHF	TGTGCCAGTAGTTTTTACAGTCAGCCCCAGCATTTT
TRBV7-6	.	TRBJ1-5	.	14	CASSVQGSSQPQHF	TGTGCCAGCAGCGTACAGGGAAGTAGCCAGCCCCAGCATTTT
TRBV5-1	TRBD2	TRBJ2-2	.	17	CASSLVTSGGNTGELFF	TGCGCCAGCAGCTTGGTGACTAGCGGAGGGAACACCGGGGAGCTGTTTTTT
TRBV7-8	.	TRBJ1-1	.	15	CASSLVRAGRTEAFF	TGTGCCAGCAGCTTAGTCCGAGCAGGGAGGACTGAAGCTTTCTTT
TRBV20-1	TRBD2	TRBJ2-1	.	11	CGGSSYNEQFF	TGCGGCGGGAGCTCCTACAATGAGCAGTTCTTC
TRBV28	.	TRBJ2-3	once	15	CASSQRTGGMDTQYF	TGTGCCAGCAGTCAACGGACTGGCGGGATGGATACGCAGTATTTT
TRBV29-1	TRBD2	TRBJ2-2	.	17	CSGVASGGATNTGELFF	TGCAGCGGAGTAGCCAGCGGGGGTGCTACGAACACCGGGGAGCTGTTTTTT
TRBV6-1	TRBD1	TRBJ1-1	few	14	CASSTQGAGTEAFF	TGTGCCAGCAGTACTCAGGGGGCCGGGACTGAAGCTTTCTTT
TRBV10-3	TRBD1	TRBJ2-7	.	16	CAISESRGQGGDEQYF	TGTGCCATCAGTGAGTCAAGGGGACAGGGGGGCGACGAGCAGTACTTC
TRBV29-1	TRBD1	TRBJ2-3	.	19	CSVDWTGGSGTTNTDTQYF	TGCAGCGTTGACTGGACAGGGGGCTCCGGAACGACCAACACAGATACGCAGTATTTT
TRBV19	.	TRBJ2-2	.	13	CASSIAETGELFF	TGTGCCAGTAGTATAGCGGAGACCGGGGAGCTGTTTTTT
TRBV5-1	TRBD1	TRBJ2-1	.	15	CASSLAQGARNEQFF	TGCGCCAGCAGCTTGGCACAGGGGGCTCGTAATGAGCAGTTCTTC
TRBV11-2	.	TRBJ1-2	few	14	CASSLDLSARGYTF	TGTGCCAGCAGCTTAGATCTGTCGGCCCGAGGCTACACCTTC
TRBV9	.	TRBJ1-4	once	14	CASSTGWPGGKLFF	TGTGCCAGCAGCACCGGGTGGCCCGGTGGAAAACTGTTTTTT
TRBV10-3	.	TRBJ2-1	.	14	CAISEFSANNEQFF	TGTGCCATCAGTGAGTTCTCAGCCAACAATGAGCAGTTCTTC
TRBV29-1	.	TRBJ1-2	few	12	CSSVGGGYGYTF	TGCAGCTCCGTCGGGGGAGGCTATGGCTACACCTTC
TRBV27	.	TRBJ1-3	.	15	CASSQGSYSGNTIYF	TGTGCCAGCAGTCAGGGGTCTTACTCTGGAAACACCATATATTTT
TRBV13	.	TRBJ1-3	.	19	CASRIRASGSTVSGNTIYF	TGTGCCAGCAGAATCCGGGCCTCAGGGTCCACTGTCTCTGGAAACACCATATATTTT
TRBV25-1	.	TRBJ2-4	.	15	CASRGSGGVGNIQYF	TGTGCCAGCAGGGGTTCAGGGGGGGTCGGAAACATTCAGTACTTC
TRBV15	.	TRBJ2-1	few	15	CATSRDRVGGNEQFF	TGTGCCACCAGCAGAGACAGGGTAGGCGGGAATGAGCAGTTCTTC
TRBV28	.	TRBJ1-5	.	13	CASSLQKVAPQHF	TGTGCCAGCAGTCTGCAAAAAGTAGCCCCCCAGCATTTT
TRBV29-1	.	TRBJ1-2	.	13	CSVGQGDRNGYTF	TGCAGCGTTGGCCAGGGAGACCGTAATGGCTACACCTTC
TRBV5-6	.	TRBJ1-2	.	14	CASSSGGDYRGYTF	TGTGCCAGCAGCTCGGGAGGGGATTATCGTGGCTACACCTTC
TRBV7-2	.	TRBJ1-2	.	14	CASSLRGAGYGYTF	TGTGCCAGCAGCTTACGAGGGGCGGGCTATGGCTACACCTTC
TRBV11-2	.	TRBJ1-1	.	13	CASREAMNTEAFF	TGTGCCAGCAGGGAAGCCATGAACACTGAAGCTTTCTTT
TRBV7-9	TRBD1	TRBJ1-2	.	13	CASSRTGRYGYTF	TGTGCCAGCAGCCGGACAGGGCGGTATGGCTACACCTTC
TRBV23-1	.	TRBJ1-2	.	15	CASSQPGPRGYGYTF	TGCGCCAGCAGTCAGCCGGGGCCCAGGGGTTATGGCTACACCTTC
TRBV7-2	TRBD1	TRBJ2-2	many	15	CASSTGDANTGELFF	TGTGCCAGCAGCACAGGGGACGCGAACACCGGGGAGCTGTTTTTT
TRBV4-1	TRBD1	TRBJ1-2	.	14	CASSRSTGNVGYTF	TGCGCCAGCAGCCGGTCGACAGGGAACGTTGGCTACACCTTC
TRBV25-1	TRBD2	TRBJ2-1	.	15	CASVVAGGLYNEQFF	TGTGCCAGTGTCGTAGCGGGAGGGCTTTACAATGAGCAGTTCTTC
TRBV19	.	TRBJ1-2	.	13	CASSMTRNYGYTF	TGTGCCAGTAGTATGACCAGAAACTATGGCTACACCTTC
TRBV14	.	TRBJ2-3	.	13	CASSWGGTDTQYF	TGTGCCAGCAGTTGGGGCGGGACAGATACGCAGTATTTT
TRBV30	.	TRBJ1-1	.	12	CAWSLISTEAFF	TGTGCCTGGAGTCTTATTTCCACTGAAGCTTTCTTT
TRBV4-2	.	TRBJ1-5	.	14	CASSQDPRRQPQHF	TGTGCCAGCAGCCAAGATCCGAGAAGACAGCCCCAGCATTTT
TRBV15	.	TRBJ2-7	.	17	CATSRALGGTIAYEQYF	TGTGCCACCAGCAGAGCTTTAGGGGGGACTATTGCCTACGAGCAGTACTTC
TRBV25-1	.	TRBJ2-1	.	17	CASSVLGFGASNNEQFF	TGTGCCAGCAGTGTACTTGGGTTTGGGGCCTCGAACAATGAGCAGTTCTTC
TRBV7-8	TRBD2	TRBJ2-3	.	13	CASSGIAGGPQYF	TGTGCCAGCAGCGGAATAGCGGGAGGTCCGCAGTATTTT
TRBV28	.	TRBJ2-7	.	11	CASYAPYEQYF	TGTGCCAGCTACGCCCCCTACGAGCAGTACTTC
TRBV2	TRBD2	TRBJ2-1	.	16	CASSGGTSGKRGEQFF	TGTGCCAGCAGTGGCGGGACTAGCGGGAAACGGGGTGAGCAGTTCTTC
TRBV5-1	.	TRBJ2-2	.	19	CASSLKLSRGLGNTGELFF	TGCGCCAGCAGCTTGAAACTATCTCGGGGCTTAGGGAACACCGGGGAGCTGTTTTTT
TRBV5-1	TRBD2	TRBJ2-3	.	15	CASSLSGGSTDTQYF	TGCGCCAGCAGCTTAAGCGGGGGGAGCACAGATACGCAGTATTTT
TRBV2	TRBD1	TRBJ1-1	.	15	CASSAPGGGNTEAFF	TGTGCCAGCAGTGCTCCAGGGGGGGGGAACACTGAAGCTTTCTTT
TRBV28	.	TRBJ1-4	.	15	CASSHFRGGDEKLFF	TGTGCCAGCAGTCATTTCAGGGGTGGGGATGAAAAACTGTTTTTT
TRBV2	.	TRBJ2-1	.	14	CASRRTGPYNEQFF	TGTGCCAGCCGACGGACTGGGCCTTACAATGAGCAGTTCTTC
TRBV11-3	.	TRBJ2-1	.	15	CASSRAGQGHNEQFF	TGTGCCAGCAGCCGGGCGGGGCAGGGCCACAATGAGCAGTTCTTC
TRBV25-1	TRBD1	TRBJ2-5	.	17	CASSERPGTGAGETQYF	TGTGCCAGCAGTGAACGTCCCGGGACAGGGGCCGGAGAGACCCAGTACTTC
TRBV4-1	.	TRBJ2-3	.	18	CASSQDRERLSGPDTQYF	TGCGCCAGCAGCCAAGATAGGGAAAGGCTAAGCGGCCCAGATACGCAGTATTTT